This T cell receptor beta chain appears in the sequencing data of a study of OX40 agonist ivuxolimab in advanced cancers. Points from the study as a whole: Patients with a partial response at 0.1-3.0 mg/kg had among the lowest clonal expansion.

CDR3 length: 14 amino acids. V shed 5 bases and J shed 5 bases, with 15 bases lying between them. Germline loops: CDR1 SGHDN, CDR2 FVKESK. A remark on this clone: The antigen remains undetermined.

The method was immunoSEQ multiplex PCR; TCRdb's version includes in-frame clones alone and lacks a portion of them. The repertoire holds approximately 39,000 clones, with 88% as singletons. This clonotype was obtained from an adult with an advanced solid tumor such as melanoma, head and neck, liver or kidney cancer. The input for sequencing was CD4+ or CD8+ T cells sorted from blood, taken in a trial of the OX40 agonist ivuxolimab. This chain connects TRBV14 to TRBJ1-1; D is possibly TRBD1 (6 bases). In DNA, the CDR3 is TGTGCCAGCAGCGGGAGGGGGGGCCGGACTGAAGCTTTCTTT. Amino acid sequence: CASSGRGGRTEAFF. Together with reference TRBV14 and TRBJ1-1, the CDR3 gives the full variable domain: EAGVTQFPSHSVIEKGQTVTLRCDPISGHDNLYWYRRVMGKEIKFLLHFVKESKQDESGMPNNRFLAERTGGTYSTLKVQPAELEDSGVYFCASSGRGGRTEAFFGQGTRLTVV.